The clone carrying this TCR beta chain has more than one count but fewer than ten. Its target is unknown. The data are from a study of identical twins. Overall study results and limits: An excess of low generation probability was shown by twin-shared out-of-frame alpha sequences. Where beta out-of-frame sequences were concerned, excess twin sharing was weaker. A lower insertion count was a feature of abundant cord blood beta clonotypes, with no such feature in memory repertoires. Analyses of zero insertions could, in part, be confounded by invariant MAIT and iNKT cells.

TCRdb called the 5' RACE reads again in MiXCR, with one record for every CDR3 protein. The data show about 220,000 distinct CDR3 sequences, approximately 7.3% seen once. CDR3 length equals 16 residues. V trimming: 2 bases; J trimming: 6 bases; junction bases outside the gene matches: 9. The germline CDR1 and CDR2 sequences are MNHEY and SVGEGT. Separately, the same data were catalogued under a study of yellow fever vaccine responses in identical twins.

V and J are TRBV6-2 or TRBV6-3 and TRBJ2-2; 7 bases are a match to TRBD1. Sequenced sample: CD8+ T cells sorted from blood. This TCR derives from a woman in her late teens or twenties in good health. CDR3 sequence: CASSYDRVALAGELFF. In nucleotides, the CDR3 is TGTGCCAGCAGTTACGACAGGGTAGCTCTCGCCGGGGAGCTGTTTTTT.